The 10 T cell receptor beta chains listed next were all sequenced from one sample in a study of identical twins. From the 5' RACE reads, TCRdb called clonotypes with MiXCR, one entry per CDR3 protein. The sample holds about 240,000 distinct CDR3 sequences, 8% to 11% seen once. The sample taken for sequencing was memory T cells sorted from blood. These receptors all come from a man between 50 and 59 years old in good health.

This chain links TRBV12-3 or TRBV12-4 with TRBJ1-5; TRBD1 might be the D (5 bases). This CDR3 has 14 residues. Between the trimmed V and J ends, which lost 6 bases and 2 bases, there was a span of 11 bases. The CDR3 DNA is TGTGCCAGCAGCCGGAAAGGGGGCAATCAGCCCCAGCATTTT. It translates to CASSRKGGNQPQHF.

The chain uses TRBV10-3 and TRBJ2-1, with TRBD2 identical over 9 bases. The J segment lost 6 bases and the V segment lost 4 bases, leaving 7 bases of the junction unmatched. The germline gives CDR1 ENHRY, CDR2 SYGVKD. The length of the CDR3 is 15 residues. CDR3 in DNA: TGTGCCATCAGTGGCATGGGCGGGAGGGCCAATGAGCAGTTCTTC. Translated, it gives CAISGMGGRANEQFF.

This clonotype was observed at least ten times. The V gene is TRBV6-1, the J gene TRBJ1-5; 7 bases match TRBD1. There are 15 residues in the CDR3. The junction had 6 bases not matched to a gene; V was cut back by 5 bases and J by 2 bases. The germline CDR1 and CDR2 sequences are MNHNS and SASEGT. CDR3 sequence (DNA): TGTGCCAGCAGTCCAGGGGGTCTCGGCAATCAGCCCCAGCATTTT. It translates to CASSPGGLGNQPQHF.

This chain uses TRBV7-9 with TRBJ2-3; weak D call: TRBD1 (6 bases). Germline V gene lookup returns CDR1 SEHNR and CDR2 FQNEAQ (reference sequence). CDR3 size: 16 residues. Trimming stripped 4 bases from V and 2 bases from J, with 16 bases between. The CDR3 is CASSSYLRDITDTQYF. CDR3 nucleotides: TGTGCCAGCAGCTCCTATCTACGGGACATCACAGATACGCAGTATTTT.

This clonotype was picked up a small number of times. The V call is TRBV7-2, the J call TRBJ2-5; tentative D call: TRBD2 (7 bases). The germline V gene has CDR1 SGHTA and CDR2 FQGNSA. The V gene lost 1 base and the J gene lost 5 bases, with 11 bases spanning the gap. The CDR3 has 14 residues. CDR3 coding DNA: TGTGCCAGCAGCTTAGTGGGGGGGCCGGAGACCCAGTACTTC. It translates to CASSLVGGPETQYF.

The chain joins TRBV4-2 to TRBJ2-2, with 9 positions matching TRBD1. Trimming removed 4 bases from V and 6 bases from J; junction bases left unmatched: 6. Germline assignment: CDR1 LGHNA and CDR2 YNFKEQ. The CDR3 totals 15 residues. CDR3 sequence (DNA): TGTGCCAGCAGCCGACAGGGGGAGAGAGCCGGGGAGCTGTTTTTT. Protein product: CASSRQGERAGELFF.

The table lists this clonotype with many counts. CDR3 sequence: CASSQEYGTDYYEQYF. The CDR3 region has the DNA TGCGCCAGCAGCCAAGAATACGGGACAGACTACTACGAGCAGTACTTC. V usage is TRBV4-3 and J usage is TRBJ2-7; 7 nucleotides agree with TRBD1. The CDR3 is 16 residues long. The trim removed 0 bases at V and 3 bases at J, leaving 8 bases unmatched. In germline, CDR1 is LGHNA, CDR2 YSLEER.

V gene TRBV4-2 combines with J gene TRBJ2-1; 10 bases agree with TRBD2. The CDR3 is made up of 16 amino acids. The ends lost 0 bases at V and 4 bases at J; junction bases unmatched: 3. Looked up from germline, CDR1 is LGHNA and CDR2 is YNFKEQ. The CDR3 loop reads CASSQDRTSGYNEQFF. CDR3 in DNA: TGTGCCAGCAGCCAAGACCGGACTAGCGGATACAATGAGCAGTTCTTC.

J is TRBJ1-5 and V is TRBV4-1, with a possible D match to TRBD1 (5 bases). Germline V gene data show CDR1 as MGHRA and CDR2 as YSYEKL. Trimming left V 1 base short and J 4 bases short, with 14 bases between. The CDR3 totals 16 residues. In DNA, the CDR3 is TGCGCCAGCAGCCAAGTTGGGAGTCAGGGAAATCAGCCCCAGCATTTT. Protein: CASSQVGSQGNQPQHF.

This clonotype was detected many times. The J gene is TRBJ1-3, the V gene TRBV11-2; D gene uncertain. The CDR3 covers 13 residues. V lost 6 bases to trimming and J lost 1 base, with 7 bases between them. Germline CDR1 reads SGHAT; CDR2 reads FQNNGV. The CDR3 nucleotides are TGTGCCAGCAGGTGGAGTTCTGGAAACACCATATATTTT. It translates to CASRWSSGNTIYF.